A selection of T cell receptor beta chains follows, all from one sample in a study of blood T cell repertoires in COVID-19. The table came from immunoSEQ multiplex PCR; TCRdb's copy has only in-frame clones and leaves some out. Of roughly 120,000 clones in the sample, 76% are singletons; the top ten hold roughly 3.8%. What was sequenced was peripheral blood. These receptor sequences come from a woman at least 80 years old with acute or convalescent COVID-19. CDR3s leave out the opening cysteine and the closing phenylalanine or tryptophan. The D gene is left open where the match is weak.

ASSFSGGDNSPLH | TRBJ1-6 | TRBV27 | TRBD1
ASSSGLDTQY | TRBJ2-3 | TRBV11-3 | NA
ASSTDRNTEAF | TRBJ1-1 | TRBV27 | NA
ASSFGGVEPT | TRBJ1-2 | TRBV27 | NA
ASSPFVTSNTEAF | TRBJ1-1 | TRBV27 | NA
AWRGQGGQPQH | TRBJ1-5 | TRBV30 | TRBD1
ASSRTGGPAQQPQH | TRBJ1-5 | TRBV27 | TRBD1
ASSLASGGFRAGELF | TRBJ2-2 | TRBV5-1 | TRBD2
ASSNPGTTNEQF | TRBJ2-1 | TRBV6-6 | TRBD2
ASSLVPSSYEQY | TRBJ2-7 | TRBV5-8 | NA
ASSEDARLAEPDTQY | TRBJ2-3 | TRBV10-2 | TRBD2
ASEAGRTDTQY | TRBJ2-3 | TRBV2 | TRBD2
ASSRSSAWTGELF | TRBJ2-2 | TRBV7-2 | NA
ASSQSTQGWGTEAF | TRBJ1-1 | TRBV4-3 | NA
ASSVKSTANTGELF | TRBJ2-2 | TRBV9 | NA
ASTRDRSYNSPLH | TRBJ1-6 | TRBV7-2 | TRBD1
ASRPQGNSYEQY | TRBJ2-7 | TRBV6-6 | NA
SVKTGVDTEAF | TRBJ1-1 | TRBV29-1 | TRBD1
ASSETGLSGANVLT | TRBJ2-6 | TRBV7-9 | TRBD1
ASSGDRATNEKLF | TRBJ1-4 | TRBV2 | TRBD1
ASKDIGTGNQPQH | TRBJ1-5 | TRBV10-2 | TRBD1
ASSSRTSFNYGYT | TRBJ1-2 | TRBV7-2 | NA
ASSLRGRSQPQH | TRBJ1-5 | TRBV2 | NA
ASSSGYGYT | TRBJ1-2 | TRBV6-4 | NA
ASRKGGGNLDSPLH | TRBJ1-6 | TRBV5-4 | NA
ASSLTGRLSEQY | TRBJ2-7 | TRBV5-8 | NA
ASSLGLADQDTQY | TRBJ2-3 | TRBV5-1 | TRBD2
ATRTGTGPNEQY | TRBJ2-7 | TRBV6-5 | TRBD1
ASSLTGGLSYEQY | TRBJ2-7 | TRBV7-9 | TRBD1
ASSEWGGAGNTEAF | TRBJ1-1 | TRBV2 | NA
ASSQVNEMGLLPYQQY | TRBJ2-7 | TRBV4-1 | NA
SASSGTSGREQY | TRBJ2-7 | TRBV20-1 | TRBD2
ASSEAGGGGRGYT | TRBJ1-2 | TRBV6-1 | TRBD1
ASSLLLAGSSYEQY | TRBJ2-7 | TRBV11-2 | TRBD2
ASSWDRGRNTEAF | TRBJ1-1 | TRBV5-1 | TRBD1
ASSSAITRSGANVLT | TRBJ2-6 | TRBV7-8 | NA
ASSEWLAGTDTQY | TRBJ2-3 | TRBV6-2/TRBV6-3 | TRBD2
ASSYVERDTQY | TRBJ2-3 | TRBV5-4 | NA
ASSLVRVQLF | TRBJ1-4 | TRBV12-3/TRBV12-4 | NA
ASSSIFRTGKGEAF | TRBJ1-1 | TRBV7-9 | TRBD1
ASSVIPREQF | TRBJ2-1 | TRBV2 | NA
ASSARGRVNSPLH | TRBJ1-6 | TRBV3-1/TRBV3-2 | NA
ASSLQGVTEAF | TRBJ1-1 | TRBV12-3/TRBV12-4 | NA
ASGTSSTDTQY | TRBJ2-3 | TRBV5-4 | TRBD2
ASSSGSGNTIY | TRBJ1-3 | TRBV12-3/TRBV12-4 | NA
ASSITGDWETQY | TRBJ2-5 | TRBV5-4 | NA
ASSYSGAIGEKLF | TRBJ1-4 | TRBV6-5 | NA
ASSELAGEYQETQY | TRBJ2-5 | TRBV2 | TRBD2
ASSSSGGAVADTQY | TRBJ2-3 | TRBV5-6 | TRBD2
ASGLRTGTNTGELF | TRBJ2-2 | TRBV12-5 | TRBD1
ASSLTSGRGEETQY | TRBJ2-5 | TRBV7-2 | TRBD2
ASRVSGLPGEQY | TRBJ2-7 | TRBV11-2 | NA
ASGLGQGKSVGEQF | TRBJ2-1 | TRBV12-5 | NA
ASSRGETEAF | TRBJ1-1 | TRBV5-1 | NA
ASSSDLTGGYNQPQH | TRBJ1-5 | TRBV5-1 | TRBD1
ASSPKTGGTDTQY | TRBJ2-3 | TRBV4-1 | TRBD1
ASRRTGGAYGYT | TRBJ1-2 | TRBV6-4 | TRBD1
ASSQDWGRETQY | TRBJ2-5 | TRBV3-1/TRBV3-2 | NA
ASSTLEDEKLF | TRBJ1-4 | TRBV18 | NA
ASSLGQGNTEAF | TRBJ1-1 | TRBV11-3 | TRBD1